This T cell receptor beta chain was observed in a study of blood T cells in healthy people across ages. Study-wide findings and caveats: Relative to aged donors, long-lived donors carried more naive CD4+ cells and displayed higher diversity.

V dropped 0 bases and J dropped 9 bases, with 15 bases sitting between them. This CDR3 comprises 15 residues. Germline CDR1 reads MNHEY; CDR2 reads SVGAGI. This clonotype occurred a few times. The target antigen is unknown. It was with a sample-barcoded 5' primer and a J-beta primer mix that a second PCR of roughly 6 to 12 cycles was run. Each CDR3 protein gets one entry after TCRdb re-called the 5' RACE reads with MiXCR. The repertoire holds 920,000 or so distinct CDR3 sequences, around 45% seen once, with about 19% in the top ten. Sequencing was carried out using blood. The sequence was collected from an older woman in good health. The chain links TRBV6-5 to TRBJ2-4; the D gene is possibly TRBD2 (5 bases). The CDR3 DNA is TGTGCCAGCAGTTACTCGGAAGGGAGCGGTAGCATTCAGTACTTC. It codes for CASSYSEGSGSIQYF.